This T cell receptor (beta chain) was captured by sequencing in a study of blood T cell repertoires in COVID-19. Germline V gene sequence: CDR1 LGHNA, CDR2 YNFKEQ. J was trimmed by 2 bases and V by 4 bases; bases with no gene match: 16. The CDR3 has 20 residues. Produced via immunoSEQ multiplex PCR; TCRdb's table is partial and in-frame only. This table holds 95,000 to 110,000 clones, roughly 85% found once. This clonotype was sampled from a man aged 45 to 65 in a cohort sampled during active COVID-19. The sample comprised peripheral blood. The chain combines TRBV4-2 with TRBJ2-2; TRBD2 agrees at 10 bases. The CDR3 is CASSPLSSASGGPNTGELFF. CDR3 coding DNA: TGTGCCAGCAGCCCTCTGTCATCGGCTAGCGGGGGTCCTAACACCGGGGAGCTGTTTTTT.